The T cell receptor beta chain under discussion was sequenced for a study of T-cell memory formation after mild COVID-19. Study information: Each donor largely had its own TCR clusters. Whole-study findings and limits: Balance between CD4 and CD8 was seen in clones contracting day 15 to 85, and a CD4+ lean was seen in later expanders.

With regard to this clonotype: Its specificity is unknown. A read error is possible here, since a much larger clone lies one base away.

Via MiXCR, TCRdb re-called the 5' RACE reads, giving one row per CDR3 protein. This table holds about 50,000 distinct CDR3 sequences, approximately 9.1% found once. The CDR3 consists of 17 residues. J gave up 4 bases and V 8 bases, and 18 bases lay outside the gene matches. Germline-derived CDR1 and CDR2 are SGHAT and FQDESV (reference sequence). The chain is built from TRBV11-1 and TRBJ1-2; TRBD1 aligns across 8 bases. Input material: PBMCs or a T cell subset sorted from them (not recorded which). The receptor was derived from an adult woman who had mild COVID-19 (a few samples of this study predate the infection). Cell type and time point are not known. This chain's CDR3 is CASCLRTGTKYLYGYTF. The CDR3 bases are TGTGCCAGCTGCCTCCGGACAGGGACCAAATACCTCTATGGCTACACCTTC.